This TCR beta chain originates from a study of T cell responses to AZD1222 COVID-19 vaccine. Study information: Second-dose timings of about 4 or about 12 weeks were pooled. Notes on the study in general: No repertoire was sampled before or during the peak T cell response, only after it.

Generated by immunoSEQ multiplex PCR, the TCRdb table keeps only in-frame clones and is missing some. The sample includes 95,000 to 130,000 clones, 85% to 95% of them seen just once. Regarding this clone: Its antigen is unknown.

This CDR3 contains 14 residues. CDR1 is SGHDN, CDR2 FVKESK, per germline. The V end was cut by 6 bases, the J end by 4 bases, with 15 bases between. The material was peripheral blood, obtained on day 0 of AZD1222 vaccination. The rearrangement uses TRBV14 and TRBJ1-2; D not resolved. The sequence was collected from an adult in good health. The CDR3 protein is CASRNAADSYGYTF. The CDR3 region has the DNA TGTGCCAGCAGGAATGCGGCTGACTCCTATGGCTACACCTTC.